These 27 T cell receptor beta chains were sequenced from one sample in a study of blood T cell repertoires in COVID-19. Assay used: immunoSEQ multiplex PCR; TCRdb lists only in-frame clones, some missing. The table has about 380,000 clones, approximately 87% seen once. Sequenced input: PBMCs or T cells enriched from blood (not recorded which). The receptors were gathered from a man aged 30 to 45 who had recovered from COVID-19.

This chain links TRBV27 with TRBJ2-1, with 9 bases aligning to TRBD1. With 3 bases clipped from V and 9 bases from J, the junction kept 6 bases outside the gene matches. The germline gives CDR1 MNHEY, CDR2 SMNVEV (reference sequence). The CDR3 sequence is 14 residues long. The CDR3, as DNA: TGTGCCAGCAGTTTGGACAGGGGTAGGGTTGAGCAGTTCTTC. Protein product: CASSLDRGRVEQFF.

This clone has just one count. The rearrangement links TRBV5-1 to TRBJ1-2; unclear D gene. Germline V lookup: CDR1 SGHRS, CDR2 YFSETQ. The CDR3 has 12 residues. Trimming stripped 4 bases from V and 2 bases from J, with 6 bases between. CDR3 nucleotide sequence: TGCGCCAGCAGCCGTCTCAACTATGGCTACACCTTC. Translation: CASSRLNYGYTF. Drawing the rest from reference TRBV5-1 and TRBJ1-2, the complete variable domain is KAGVTQTPRYLIKTRGQQVTLSCSPISGHRSVSWYQQTPGQGLQFLFEYFSETQRNKGNFPGRFSGRQFSNSRSEMNVSTLELGDSALYLCASSRLNYGYTFGSGTRLTVV.

The chain uses TRBV29-1 and TRBJ1-1; tentatively, D is TRBD1 (5 bases). The CDR3 consists of 11 residues. CDR1 SQVTM and CDR2 ANQGSEA come from the germline V gene. V lost 8 bases to trimming and J lost 8 bases, with 15 bases between them. The CDR3 sequence is CSTLTDGEAFF. The CDR3, as DNA: TGCAGCACCCTGACAGACGGCGAAGCTTTCTTT. Combining the CDR3 with reference TRBV29-1 and TRBJ1-1 gives the whole variable domain SAVISQKPSRDICQRGTSLTIQCQVDSQVTMMFWYRQQPGQSLTLIATANQGSEATYESGFVIDKFPISRPNLTFSTLTVSNMSPEDSSIYLCSTLTDGEAFFGQGTRLTVV.

The chain joins TRBV7-9 to TRBJ2-5, with 7 nucleotides matching TRBD1. The CDR3 runs to 15 residues. Trimming took 5 bases from V and 5 from J; bases not matched to a gene: 11. CDR1 is SEHNR and CDR2 is FQNEAQ in the germline V gene (reference sequence). The CDR3 spells CASSDDRDEVETQYF. In nucleotides, the CDR3 is TGTGCCAGCAGCGACGACAGGGATGAAGTGGAGACCCAGTACTTC.

V and J are TRBV5-4 and TRBJ2-5, with D unclear. The germline V and J ends were trimmed by 4 bases and 5 bases, with 9 bases remaining between them. Looked up from germline, CDR1 is SGHNT and CDR2 is YYREEE (reference sequence). The CDR3 is 12 residues long. The CDR3 sequence is CASSLVRETQYF. CDR3 DNA sequence: TGTGCCAGCAGCCTCGTGCGTGAGACCCAGTACTTC.

V is TRBV5-1 and J is TRBJ2-3; D not resolved. Per germline, CDR1 SGHRS and CDR2 YFSETQ. This CDR3 is built from 15 residues. Trimming took 0 bases from V and 5 from J, leaving 13 bases between them. The CDR3 DNA sequence: TGCGCCAGCAGCTTGGCCGATGTTCTCGGAGATACGCAGTATTTT. This encodes CASSLADVLGDTQYF.

This sequence joins TRBV12-5 and TRBJ2-5, with TRBD2 matching 7 bases. The CDR3 runs to 14 residues. The V gene end was trimmed by 4 bases and the J gene end by 5 bases; junction bases not matched to a gene: 7. Germline CDR1 is LGHNT and CDR2 is FRNRAP. CDR3: CASGSPGGWETQYF. The CDR3 nucleotides read TGTGCTAGTGGTTCCCCGGGGGGATGGGAGACCCAGTACTTC. Full variable domain (outside the CDR3, taken from reference TRBV12-5 and TRBJ2-5): DARVTQTPRHKVTEMGQEVTMRCQPILGHNTVFWYRQTMMQGLELLAYFRNRAPLDDSGMPKDRFSAEMPDATLATLKIQPSEPRDSAVYFCASGSPGGWETQYFGPGTRLLVL.

V is TRBV3-1 (or the pseudogene TRBV3-2) and J is TRBJ1-1, with D maybe TRBD1 (5 bases). V lost 4 bases, J lost 4 bases, and 16 bases lay in between. The CDR3 runs to 15 residues. Germline CDR1 and CDR2: LGHDT and YNNKEL (reference sequence). The CDR3 spells CASSPGWGGSTEAFF. CDR3 bases: TGTGCCAGCAGCCCCGGTTGGGGGGGGTCCACTGAAGCTTTCTTT.

The chain links TRBV7-2 to TRBJ2-7; D is possibly TRBD1 (7 bases). This CDR3 comprises 14 residues. Trimming removed 1 base at V and 6 bases at J, with 13 bases between. Per germline, CDR1 SGHTA and CDR2 FQGNSA. CDR3 coding DNA: TGTGCCAGCAGCTTAGTAAACAGGGGAGGCGAGCAGTACTTC. It encodes CASSLVNRGGEQYF. Based on the CDR3 plus reference TRBV7-2 and TRBJ2-7, the full variable domain is GAGVSQSPSNKVTEKGKDVELRCDPISGHTALYWYRQSLGQGLEFLIYFQGNSAPDKSGLPSDRFSAERTGGSVSTLTIQRTQQEDSAVYLCASSLVNRGGEQYFGPGTRLTVT.

The chain combines TRBV7-8 with TRBJ2-1; 9 bases agree with TRBD1. Germline trimming cut 4 bases from V and 7 bases from J; bases unmatched to any gene: 2. Germline V gives CDR1 SGHVS, CDR2 FQNEAQ. This CDR3 comprises 13 residues. The CDR3 protein is CASSSQGANEQFF. In DNA form, the CDR3 reads TGTGCCAGCAGCTCACAGGGGGCTAATGAGCAGTTCTTC.

A few counts support this clone. The rearrangement uses TRBV27 and TRBJ2-7, with a weak D call TRBD1 (5 bases). Trimming removed 7 bases from V and 0 bases from J, with 16 bases in between. The V gene's germline CDR1 is MNHEY and CDR2 SMNVEV (reference sequence). The CDR3 is 15 residues long. This chain's CDR3 is CASMMTAFSSYEQYF. The CDR3 DNA reads TGTGCCAGCATGATGACAGCTTTTAGCTCCTACGAGCAGTACTTC.

The J gene is TRBJ1-2, the V gene TRBV5-1, with TRBD1 matching 7 bases. CDR3 size: 14 residues. The germline gives CDR1 SGHRS, CDR2 YFSETQ. The J segment lost 5 bases and the V segment lost 4 bases, leaving 8 bases of the junction unmatched. CDR3: CASSPTGWWYGYTF. CDR3 DNA sequence: TGCGCCAGCAGCCCGACAGGGTGGTGGTATGGCTACACCTTC. Filled out from reference TRBV5-1 and TRBJ1-2, the complete variable domain reads KAGVTQTPRYLIKTRGQQVTLSCSPISGHRSVSWYQQTPGQGLQFLFEYFSETQRNKGNFPGRFSGRQFSNSRSEMNVSTLELGDSALYLCASSPTGWWYGYTFGSGTRLTVV.

This chain links TRBV6-7 with TRBJ1-1, with D perhaps TRBD1 (6 bases). TRBV6-7 belongs to the ORF category, with a function that is uncertain. V shed 0 bases and J shed 3 bases, with 20 bases lying between them. This CDR3 spans 18 amino acids. CDR3 region: CASSYSILGQCRDTEAFF. CDR3 nucleotide sequence: TGTGCCAGCAGTTACTCGATCTTAGGACAGTGTAGGGACACTGAAGCTTTCTTT.

The genes are TRBV30 and TRBJ1-2; D is unresolved. Trimming removed 1 base from V and 4 bases from J, with 16 bases in between. The CDR3 is 15 amino acids. From germline, CDR1 is GTSNPN and CDR2 SVGIG (reference sequence). CDR3 nucleotide sequence: TGTGCCTGGAGTGGAGTTCAAACGAATGGCTATGGCTACACCTTC. Its protein product is CAWSGVQTNGYGYTF.

The chain has TRBV12-5 and TRBJ2-6; TRBD2 is a possible D gene (5 bases). Germline V gene data show CDR1 as LGHNT and CDR2 as FRNRAP. The V and J ends lost 4 bases and 0 bases respectively, with 7 bases between them. This CDR3 comprises 15 residues. CDR3 coding DNA: TGTGCTAGTGGTTACGGAGGCTCTGGGGCCAACGTCCTGACTTTC. Its protein product is CASGYGGSGANVLTF.

The chain recombines TRBV5-4 with TRBJ2-5, with 7 nucleotides matching TRBD1. V gave up 5 bases and J gave up 4 bases; unmatched junction bases: 5. This CDR3 contains 13 residues. Germline CDR1 reads SGHNT; CDR2 reads YYREEE (reference sequence). The CDR3 DNA follows: TGTGCCAGCAGTACAGGGGCGGGAGAGACCCAGTACTTC. This translates into CASSTGAGETQYF.

This chain links TRBV4-1 with TRBJ1-1; D perhaps matches TRBD1 (6 bases). The CDR3 sequence is 12 residues long. V lost 5 bases to trimming and J lost 6 bases, with 10 bases between them. The germline CDR1 and CDR2 sequences are MGHRA and YSYEKL. DNA of the CDR3: TGCGCCAGCAGCTCACAGGGATCTGAAGCTTTCTTT. Protein product: CASSSQGSEAFF.

CDR3 sequence: CAWTVGRENSPLHF. In DNA, the CDR3 is TGTGCCTGGACTGTGGGGAGGGAAAATTCACCCCTCCACTTT. V gene TRBV30 combines with J gene TRBJ1-6; D uncertain. The CDR3 has 14 amino acids. From germline, CDR1 is GTSNPN and CDR2 SVGIG (reference sequence). V was pared by 4 bases and J by 7 bases, with 14 bases between.

The chain uses TRBV2 and TRBJ1-6; 8 nucleotides line up with TRBD1. The CDR3 loop spans 14 amino acids. J was trimmed by 10 bases and V by 6 bases; bases with no gene match: 8. Germline loops: CDR1 SNHLY, CDR2 FYNNEI. The CDR3 DNA follows: TGTGCCAGCAGCCTCGGACAGGGATCATCACCCCTCCACTTT. This translates into CASSLGQGSSPLHF.

The chain couples TRBV24-1 to TRBJ1-1; D is possibly TRBD1 (5 bases). CDR1 KGHDR and CDR2 SFDVKD come from the germline V gene. CDR3 length: 12 residues. V was pared by 2 bases and J by 8 bases, with 8 bases between. CDR3 sequence reads: CATSDYKGEAFF. CDR3 nucleotides: TGTGCCACCAGTGATTATAAGGGGGAAGCTTTCTTT.

The rearrangement links TRBV19 to TRBJ1-1; D is perhaps TRBD1 (6 bases). Trimming removed 10 bases from V and 7 bases from J, with 22 bases in between. The CDR3 sequence is 14 residues long. CDR1 and CDR2 from the germline V gene are LNHDA and SQIVND (reference sequence). In DNA form, the CDR3 reads TGTGCCACCTCACCACAGGGCCGGTATTTTGAAGCTTTCTTT. Protein: CATSPQGRYFEAFF.

The rearrangement uses TRBV12-5 and TRBJ1-1; possible D gene TRBD1, 5 bases. The CDR3 length is 15 residues. Trimming took 2 bases from V and 3 from J, leaving 13 bases between them. The germline V gene encodes CDR1 LGHNT and CDR2 FRNRAP. The CDR3 sequence: CASGLLPGVHTEAFF. CDR3 bases: TGTGCTAGTGGTTTGTTACCGGGGGTCCACACTGAAGCTTTCTTT.

The chain joins TRBV9 to TRBJ1-1, with TRBD1 identical over 9 bases. This CDR3 comprises 13 residues. The germline CDR1 and CDR2 sequences are SGDLS and YYNGEE. The J segment lost 5 bases and the V segment lost 4 bases, leaving 3 bases of the junction unmatched. The CDR3 is CASSRTGVTEAFF. The CDR3 coding sequence is TGTGCCAGCAGCCGGACAGGGGTGACTGAAGCTTTCTTT.

CDR3 sequence reads: CASSPTNSPLHF. DNA for the CDR3: TGTGCCAGCTCACCGACAAATTCACCCCTCCACTTT. V gene TRBV18 combines with J gene TRBJ1-6, with D uncertain. From germline, CDR1 is KGHSH and CDR2 LQKENI. The V gene lost 3 bases and the J gene lost 7 bases, with 4 bases spanning the gap. The CDR3 is 12 residues long.

This rearrangement joins TRBV11-1 to TRBJ1-1; no clear D. CDR1 SGHAT and CDR2 FQDESV come from the germline V gene (reference sequence). This CDR3 spans 11 amino acids. Trimming cost V 2 bases and J 5 bases, with 3 bases left between them. The CDR3 here is CASSLQTEAFF. Here the CDR3 DNA reads TGTGCCAGCAGCTTACAAACTGAAGCTTTCTTT.

With respect to this clone: This same CDR3 is encoded by further DNA sequences in the sample. This sequence joins TRBV19 and TRBJ1-1; D unresolved. CDR1 LNHDA and CDR2 SQIVND come from the germline V gene (reference sequence). Deletions cut 3 bases from V and 3 bases from J, with 2 bases between. This CDR3 region has 11 residues. The CDR3 DNA reads as TGTGCCAGTAGTATCTACACTGAAGCTTTCTTT. It yields the protein CASSIYTEAFF.

The chain carries TRBV27 and TRBJ1-5; D ambiguous. Looked up from germline, CDR1 is MNHEY and CDR2 is SMNVEV (reference sequence). With 0 bases removed from V and 4 bases from J, the gap between germline ends came to 10 bases. The CDR3 is 15 residues long. The CDR3 loop is CASSLSKSGNQPQHF. The DNA for the CDR3 is TGTGCCAGCAGTTTATCGAAGTCGGGTAATCAGCCCCAGCATTTT.